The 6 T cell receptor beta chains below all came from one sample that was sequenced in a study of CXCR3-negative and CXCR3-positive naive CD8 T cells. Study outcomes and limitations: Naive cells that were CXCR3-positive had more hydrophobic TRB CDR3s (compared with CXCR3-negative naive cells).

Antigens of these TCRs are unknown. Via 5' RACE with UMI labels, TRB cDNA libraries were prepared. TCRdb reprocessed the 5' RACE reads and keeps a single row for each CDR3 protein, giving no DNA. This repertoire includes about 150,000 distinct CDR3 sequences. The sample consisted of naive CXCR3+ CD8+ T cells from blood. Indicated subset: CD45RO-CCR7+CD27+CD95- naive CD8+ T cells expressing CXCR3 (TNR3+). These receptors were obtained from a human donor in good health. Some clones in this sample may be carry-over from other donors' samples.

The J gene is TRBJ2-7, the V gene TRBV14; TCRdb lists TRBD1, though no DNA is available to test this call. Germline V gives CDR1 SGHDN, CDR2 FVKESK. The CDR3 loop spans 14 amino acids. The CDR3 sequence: CASSQRPTGEEQYF.

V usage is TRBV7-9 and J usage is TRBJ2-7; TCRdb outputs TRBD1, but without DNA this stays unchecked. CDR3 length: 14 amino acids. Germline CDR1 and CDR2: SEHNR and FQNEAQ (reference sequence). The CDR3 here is CASSETPGQGTQYF.

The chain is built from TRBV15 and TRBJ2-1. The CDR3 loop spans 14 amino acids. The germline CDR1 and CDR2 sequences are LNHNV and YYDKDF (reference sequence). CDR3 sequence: CATRKISEYNEQFF.

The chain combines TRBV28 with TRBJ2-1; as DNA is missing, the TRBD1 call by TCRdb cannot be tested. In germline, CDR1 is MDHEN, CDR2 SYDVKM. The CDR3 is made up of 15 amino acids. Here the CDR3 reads CASSFHRESYNEQFF.

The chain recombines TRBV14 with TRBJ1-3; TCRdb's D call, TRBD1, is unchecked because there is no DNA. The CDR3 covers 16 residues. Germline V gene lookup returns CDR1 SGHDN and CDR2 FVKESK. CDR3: CASSQETGGPGNTIYF.

The CDR3 sequence: CASSLWAVWDRDNNEQFF. V is TRBV7-2 and J is TRBJ2-1; TCRdb's D call of TRBD1 is untestable without DNA. This CDR3 comprises 18 residues. From germline, CDR1 is SGHTA and CDR2 FQGNSA. Together with reference TRBV7-2 and TRBJ2-1, the CDR3 gives the full variable domain: GAGVSQSPSNKVTEKGKDVELRCDPISGHTALYWYRQSLGQGLEFLIYFQGNSAPDKSGLPSDRFSAERTGGSVSTLTIQRTQQEDSAVYLCASSLWAVWDRDNNEQFFGPGTRLTVL.